The 9 T cell receptor beta chains below come from one sample, sequenced in a study of sequential checkpoint blockade in melanoma. Sequenced by immunoSEQ multiplex PCR; TCRdb stores in-frame clones only, minus some. The repertoire consists of about 40,000 clones, with 70% to 90% occurring once and the leading ten covering less than 6%. The treatment was: randomized to nivolumab then ipilimumab (arm A) or the reverse (arm B). The sample here was CD8+ T cells sorted from blood (inferred from file names), taken from a patient given nivolumab and ipilimumab in sequence. These receptors were collected from a human donor with melanoma.

This clone was found a few times. The chain links TRBV7-8 to TRBJ2-3; 12 bases align to TRBD1. V lost 5 bases, J lost 6 bases, and 9 bases stayed unmatched. Germline V gene lookup returns CDR1 SGHVS and CDR2 FQNEAQ. The CDR3 contains 16 residues. CDR3 DNA sequence: TGTGCCAGCAGCACCGGTGGGACAGGGGGCCTGGATACGCAGTATTTT. This sequence encodes CASSTGGTGGLDTQYF.

The V and J genes are TRBV13 and TRBJ2-1; 10 nucleotides match TRBD2. CDR3 size: 17 residues. Looked up from germline, CDR1 is PRHDT and CDR2 is FYEKMQ (reference sequence). V lost 3 bases, J lost 5 bases, and 10 bases stayed unmatched. CDR3 in amino acids: CASSLGSGRPDHNEQFF. DNA for the CDR3: TGTGCCAGCAGCTTGGGTAGCGGGAGGCCTGACCACAATGAGCAGTTCTTC.

The CDR3 DNA reads TGTGCCAGCAGCGCTACCACAGACAGGAGCTCCTACGAGCAGTACTTC. Translation: CASSATTDRSSYEQYF. This chain links TRBV11-2 with TRBJ2-7; tentatively, D is TRBD1 (6 bases). This CDR3 contains 16 residues. The V gene's germline CDR1 is SGHAT and CDR2 FQNNGV. V was clipped by 5 bases and J by 0 bases, with 17 bases between them. Combining the CDR3 with reference TRBV11-2 and TRBJ2-7 gives the whole variable domain EAGVAQSPRYKIIEKRQSVAFWCNPISGHATLYWYQQILGQGPKLLIQFQNNGVVDDSQLPKDRFSAERLKGVDSTLKIQPAKLEDSAVYLCASSATTDRSSYEQYFGPGTRLTVT.

The CDR3 bases are TGTGCCAGCAGTTTCTTGGGACAGGGGATCCCCGAGCAGTACTTC. Protein product: CASSFLGQGIPEQYF. The chain carries TRBV27 and TRBJ2-5; 10 bases fit TRBD1. The J call may be incorrect, as the DNA end agrees better with TRBJ2-7. The CDR3 is made up of 15 amino acids. Germline-derived CDR1 and CDR2 are MNHEY and SMNVEV (reference sequence).

The J gene is TRBJ1-4, the V gene TRBV19; perhaps TRBD1 as D (6 bases). The length of the CDR3 is 13 residues. V was pared by 10 bases and J by 3 bases, with 12 bases between. Germline V gene data show CDR1 as LNHDA and CDR2 as SQIVND (reference sequence). Here the CDR3 reads CATGGEANEKLFF. The CDR3 DNA reads TGTGCCACTGGGGGCGAGGCTAATGAAAAACTGTTTTTT.

This clone has more than one count but fewer than ten. Other DNA sequences of this sample code for an identical CDR3. This chain connects TRBV27 to TRBJ2-7, with D unresolved. The CDR3 is 11 residues long. V was trimmed by 6 bases and J by 3 bases, leaving 6 bases between them. Germline V gene data show CDR1 as MNHEY and CDR2 as SMNVEV (reference sequence). CDR3 coding DNA: TGTGCCAGCAGCCACGGCTACGAGCAGTACTTC. The encoded protein is CASSHGYEQYF.

The chain joins TRBV5-6 to TRBJ2-7; 9 nucleotides agree with TRBD1. This CDR3 has 14 residues. Trimming at V came to 2 bases and at J to 2 bases, leaving 2 bases not matched to a gene. Germline lookup yields CDR1 SGHDT and CDR2 YYEEEE. CDR3 sequence reads: CASSLQGATYEQYF. CDR3 bases: TGTGCCAGCAGCTTACAGGGGGCCACCTACGAGCAGTACTTC.

The gene calls are TRBV15 and TRBJ1-2; 9 nucleotides agree with TRBD1. The length of the CDR3 is 15 residues. Germline V gene sequence: CDR1 LNHNV, CDR2 YYDKDF (reference sequence). J lost 4 bases, V lost 0 bases, and 3 bases had no gene match. The CDR3 sequence: CATSRDGTGFYGYTF. The CDR3 bases are TGTGCCACCAGCAGAGATGGGACAGGGTTCTATGGCTACACCTTC.

This clone was seen only once. The chain links TRBV7-3 to TRBJ2-3; weak D call: TRBD1 (6 bases). V gave up 2 bases and J gave up 2 bases, with 11 bases separating them. Germline V gives CDR1 SGHTA, CDR2 FQGTGA. CDR3 size: 15 residues. The CDR3, as DNA: TGTGCCAGCAGCTTATTCACAGGGCCCACAGATACGCAGTATTTT. Translation: CASSLFTGPTDTQYF.